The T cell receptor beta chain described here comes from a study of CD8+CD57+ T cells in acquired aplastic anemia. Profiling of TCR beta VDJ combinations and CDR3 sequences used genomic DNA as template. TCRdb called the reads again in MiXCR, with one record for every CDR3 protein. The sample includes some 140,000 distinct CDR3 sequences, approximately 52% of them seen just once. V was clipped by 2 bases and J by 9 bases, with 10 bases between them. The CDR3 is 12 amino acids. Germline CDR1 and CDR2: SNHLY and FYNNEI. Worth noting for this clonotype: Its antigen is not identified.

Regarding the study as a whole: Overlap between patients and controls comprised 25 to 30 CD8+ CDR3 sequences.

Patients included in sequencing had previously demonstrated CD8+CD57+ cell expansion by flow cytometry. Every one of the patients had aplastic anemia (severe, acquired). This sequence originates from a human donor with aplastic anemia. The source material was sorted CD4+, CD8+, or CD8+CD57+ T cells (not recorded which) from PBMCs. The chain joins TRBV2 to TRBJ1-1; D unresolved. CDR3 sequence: CASSESVRKAFF. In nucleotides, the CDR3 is TGTGCCAGCAGTGAATCGGTCAGAAAAGCTTTCTTT.